Listed below are T cell receptor beta chains from one sample, sequenced in a study of T cell responses to AZD1222 COVID-19 vaccine. The protocol was immunoSEQ multiplex PCR, while the TCRdb copy is restricted to in-frame clones and leaves out a portion. The sample records 90,000 to 130,000 clones, less than 95% being singletons. The sample consisted of peripheral blood, taken 28 days after the second AZD1222 dose. These receptors came from an adult who received the AZD1222 COVID-19 vaccine. The CDR3 runs from the conserved cysteine through the conserved F or W. Fields, in order: V gene, J gene, clone size, CDR3 length, CDR3 protein. Clone size is not always given. Where it is, it says once, few, many or a class for expanded clones.

>TRBV2|TRBJ2-1|-|15
CAGKGGLQAFNEQFF
>TRBV6-5|TRBJ1-1|-|16
CASSYSTGAGFSGAFF
>TRBV9|TRBJ1-4|-|14
CASSETGGHEKLFF
>TRBV14|TRBJ1-1|-|16
CASSQDFSSIGTEAFF
>TRBV7-9|TRBJ2-2|-|13
CASSFRGDGELFF
>TRBV5-1|TRBJ2-1|-|16
CASSSIAGFAYNEQFF
>TRBV10-3|TRBJ1-2|-|16
CAISESRAGERNGYTF
>TRBV6-5|TRBJ2-7|-|15
CASSYRGTGTYEQYF
>TRBV29-1|TRBJ2-1|once|12
CSVDYSYNEQFF
>TRBV11-2|TRBJ1-1|-|15
CASSLRQGGDTEAFF
>TRBV25-1|TRBJ1-1|-|12
CASSESVTEAFF
>TRBV14|TRBJ1-1|-|15
CASSLRTGKVDEAFF
>TRBV10-3|TRBJ1-1|-|14
CAISYKALNTEAFF
>TRBV5-5|TRBJ2-1|-|15
CASSLSSGTYNEQFF
>TRBV6-5|TRBJ2-7|once|15
CASRPTSGTSYEQYF
>TRBV6-5|TRBJ1-2|-|14
CASSPSGGEYGYTF
>TRBV10-3|TRBJ2-2|-|14
CAIRASGGSAELFF
>TRBV27|TRBJ1-1|-|18
CASSPLRGSSPMNTEAFF
>TRBV5-4|TRBJ1-2|-|13
CASSLTDLDGYTF
>TRBV27|TRBJ1-2|once|19
CASRPLTGTGTLSLYGYTF
>TRBV23-1|TRBJ1-1|-|14
CASSREGRPFEAFF
>TRBV19|TRBJ2-1|-|15
CASSLGRTLYNEQFF
>TRBV5-1|TRBJ1-4|-|14
CASSLESMEEKLFF
>TRBV29-1|TRBJ2-5|-|14
CSGGSGGFQETQYF
>TRBV3-1/TRBV3-2|TRBJ1-3|-|16
CASSRQPGAWGNTIYF
>TRBV27|TRBJ2-7|few|15
CASSFSGAGSYEQYF
>TRBV6-2/TRBV6-3|TRBJ1-4|-|18
CASSYPGTGKSTNEKLFF
>TRBV27|TRBJ1-5|once|14
CASSSGSSNQPQHF
>TRBV7-9|TRBJ2-2|-|14
CASSLLGDAGELFF
>TRBV5-6|TRBJ2-1|few|15
CASSLTASGRGLQFF
>TRBV18|TRBJ1-2|-|15
CASSPEGHLNYGYTF
>TRBV3-1/TRBV3-2|TRBJ1-6|-|15
CASSPTGGTGSPLHF
>TRBV12-3/TRBV12-4|TRBJ2-3|-|12
CASSISSDTQYF
>TRBV7-9|TRBJ2-7|-|15
CASSLAGRRDYEQYF
>TRBV6-5|TRBJ1-6|-|14
CASSNTEVYSPLHF
>TRBV19|TRBJ1-5|-|15
CASSSDSYSNQPQHF
>TRBV5-1|TRBJ2-1|-|14
CASSLGQIYNEQFF
>TRBV25-1|TRBJ2-5|-|15
CASSEWRGMKETQYF
>TRBV14|TRBJ1-2|once|12
CASSLAHYGYTF
>TRBV18|TRBJ1-2|-|15
CASSPTVLDRYGYTF
>TRBV6-1|TRBJ1-4|-|17
CASSEAPPGATNEKLFF
>TRBV5-1|TRBJ2-3|-|16
CASSLGVGGATDTQYF
>TRBV14|TRBJ1-5|-|16
CASSPTIEGLGQPQHF
>TRBV6-1|TRBJ1-2|-|14
CASSEKVGGRGYTF
>TRBV2|TRBJ1-2|few|13
CASSRLLERGYTF
>TRBV14|TRBJ1-4|-|13
CASSPSMGEKLFF
>TRBV6-5|TRBJ1-1|-|15
CASSSRTGKGTEAFF
>TRBV5-5|TRBJ1-2|-|12
CASSYSNYGYTF
>TRBV5-6|TRBJ2-7|-|16
CASSPGMLAGTYEQYF
>TRBV15|TRBJ2-7|once|16
CATSRSPGQGDDEQYF
>TRBV3-1/TRBV3-2|TRBJ1-1|-|12
CATGGVKAEAFF
>TRBV7-2|TRBJ1-1|-|15
CASSPWTLLNTEAFF
>TRBV18|TRBJ1-6|-|17
CASSLTLTGSDNSPLHF
>TRBV4-1|TRBJ2-2|-|15
CASSHQRGGTGELFF
>TRBV19|TRBJ2-5|-|13
CASSIGGVGTQYF